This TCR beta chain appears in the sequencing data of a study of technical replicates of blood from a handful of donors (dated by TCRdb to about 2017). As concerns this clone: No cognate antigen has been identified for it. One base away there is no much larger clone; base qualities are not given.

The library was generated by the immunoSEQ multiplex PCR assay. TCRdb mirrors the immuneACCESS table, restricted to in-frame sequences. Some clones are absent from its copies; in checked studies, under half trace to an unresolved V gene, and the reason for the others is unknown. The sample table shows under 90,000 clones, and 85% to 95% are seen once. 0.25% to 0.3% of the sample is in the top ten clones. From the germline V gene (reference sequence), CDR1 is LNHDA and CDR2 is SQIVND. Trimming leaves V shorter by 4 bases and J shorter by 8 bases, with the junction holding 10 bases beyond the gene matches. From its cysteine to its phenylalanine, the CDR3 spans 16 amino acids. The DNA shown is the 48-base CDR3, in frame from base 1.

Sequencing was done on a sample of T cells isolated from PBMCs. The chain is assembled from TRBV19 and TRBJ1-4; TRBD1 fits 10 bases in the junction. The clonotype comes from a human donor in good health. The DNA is TGTGCCAGTAGTACTTCAGGGACAGGGGCGCGAGAAAAACTGTTTTTT. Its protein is CASSTSGTGAREKLFF.